These 8 T cell receptor beta chains came from one sample sequenced in a study of blood T cell repertoires in COVID-19. Sequencing was performed with immunoSEQ multiplex PCR; in TCRdb, only in-frame clones are kept and a portion is missing. The sample contains a few hundred thousand clones, 85% to 90% of which appear only once. The specimen sequenced was peripheral blood. Every receptor here comes from a woman under 40 with COVID-19, enrolled during active disease.

The chain links TRBV6-5 to TRBJ2-5, with 9 bases aligning to TRBD1. Trimming took 4 bases from V and 6 from J; bases not matched to a gene: 9. The CDR3 runs to 15 residues. In germline, CDR1 is MNHEY, CDR2 SVGAGI. As DNA, the CDR3 is TGTGCCAGCAGTTCCCCGACAGGGGGTCTACAGACCCAGTACTTC. Translated, it gives CASSSPTGGLQTQYF.

This clone was seen more than once but under ten times. The V call is TRBV29-1, the J call TRBJ1-2; the D is unclear. Trimming pared 6 bases from V and 6 bases from J, leaving 17 bases between. There are 13 residues in the CDR3. The germline CDR1 and CDR2 sequences are SQVTM and ANQGSEA. The DNA for the CDR3 is TGCAGCGTCCGCCCATGGGGAGAAGATGGCTACACCTTC. This gives the protein CSVRPWGEDGYTF.

The J gene is TRBJ2-7, the V gene TRBV5-6, with D perhaps TRBD1 (5 bases). CDR1 and CDR2 from the germline V gene are SGHDT and YYEEEE. V was cut by 1 base and J by 6 bases, with 14 bases left in between. This CDR3 spans 14 amino acids. CDR3 sequence reads: CASSLRGLSSEQYF. The CDR3 coding sequence is TGTGCCAGCAGCTTGAGGGGTCTCTCATCCGAGCAGTACTTC.

This clone was seen only once. V usage is TRBV19 and J usage is TRBJ1-1; 9 nucleotides agree with TRBD1. CDR3 length equals 17 residues. V trimming: 6 bases; J trimming: 1 base; junction bases outside the gene matches: 12. Germline V gene data show CDR1 as LNHDA and CDR2 as SQIVND (reference sequence). The CDR3 loop is CASRETAKQGANTEAFF. DNA for the CDR3: TGTGCCAGTAGGGAGACCGCGAAACAGGGGGCGAACACTGAAGCTTTCTTT.

This chain connects TRBV27 to TRBJ1-4; D unresolved. The CDR3 runs 15 residues. Germline assignment: CDR1 MNHEY and CDR2 SMNVEV (reference sequence). Trimming cost V 6 bases and J 3 bases, with 14 bases left between them. The CDR3 is CASSPRRVPNEKLFF. The CDR3 DNA sequence: TGTGCCAGCAGCCCCCGACGGGTTCCTAATGAAAAACTGTTTTTT.

The V gene is TRBV27, the J gene TRBJ2-1; 10 bases match TRBD1. The CDR3 runs 16 residues. CDR1 MNHEY and CDR2 SMNVEV come from the germline V gene (reference sequence). The V segment lost 0 bases and the J segment 6 bases; nucleotides outside the gene matches: 5. The DNA for the CDR3 is TGTGCCAGCAGTTTATCGAGGGACAGGGGCTTCAATGAGCAGTTCTTC. Translation: CASSLSRDRGFNEQFF.

DNA of the CDR3: TGTGCCTGGAACAGAGACAGGGGGAACACCGGGGAGCTGTTTTTT. Translation gives CAWNRDRGNTGELFF. This chain uses TRBV30 with TRBJ2-2, with 8 bases matching TRBD1. The CDR3 spans 15 residues. V was pared by 4 bases and J by 1 base, with 5 bases of the junction left unmatched. From germline, CDR1 is GTSNPN and CDR2 SVGIG (reference sequence).

The V call is TRBV4-1, the J call TRBJ2-7; 10 nucleotides align to TRBD1. CDR1 MGHRA and CDR2 YSYEKL come from the germline V gene. This CDR3 is built from 15 residues. The V and J ends lost 2 bases and 2 bases, in that order; junction bases with no gene match: 3. The CDR3 nucleotides are TGCGCCAGCAGCCAACCGGGACAGGGGACCTACGAGCAGTACTTC. Translation gives CASSQPGQGTYEQYF.